This is a list of T cell receptor beta chains from one sample in a study of blood T cell repertoires in COVID-19. Only in-frame clones appear in the TCRdb table, and some are missing; sequencing was by immunoSEQ multiplex PCR. The sample lists over 400,000 clones, 80% to 90% occurring once. The material sequenced was peripheral blood. These receptors all come from a human donor in a cohort sampled during active COVID-19. The CDR3 runs from the conserved cysteine through the conserved F or W. Fields, in order: CDR3 protein, V gene, clone size. Rows may omit the clone size; those that give it use once, few, many or a size class.

CDR3: CATLAGADTQYF
V: TRBV7-3
size: few

CDR3: CATSDFYGGYTEAFF
V: TRBV24-1
size: .

CDR3: CASSWDSQTGYTF
V: TRBV6-2/TRBV6-3
size: .

CDR3: CASSLAPETQYF
V: TRBV12-3/TRBV12-4
size: .

CDR3: CASSLSSYEQYF
V: TRBV18
size: few

CDR3: CASSRKGDSGNTIYF
V: TRBV3-1/TRBV3-2
size: .

CDR3: CASRVNRGTYGYTF
V: TRBV28
size: .

CDR3: CASGQENPSNQPQHF
V: TRBV2
size: .

CDR3: CASSYGAGYEQYF
V: TRBV12-3/TRBV12-4
size: .

CDR3: CASSQGEGYQPQHF
V: TRBV4-2
size: .

CDR3: CSVGFGQGSNQPQHF
V: TRBV29-1
size: .

CDR3: CASSLLGARDTETFF
V: TRBV27
size: .

CDR3: CASSLDMGYTF
V: TRBV5-5
size: .

CDR3: CASSLQGARTEAFF
V: TRBV9
size: .

CDR3: CASSLLRRGAFF
V: TRBV7-9
size: few

CDR3: CSASSKGLAGAWETQYF
V: TRBV20-1
size: .

CDR3: CASSLAGSGRVNEQFF
V: TRBV5-1
size: .

CDR3: CAWREAGSANYGYTF
V: TRBV30
size: .

CDR3: CAISQGAGEKLFF
V: TRBV10-3
size: .

CDR3: CAWSPPTGYNSPLHF
V: TRBV30
size: .

CDR3: CASSLEQGRNTIYF
V: TRBV5-4
size: .

CDR3: CAISESSGRGTGELFF
V: TRBV10-3
size: .